The rows below give T cell receptor beta chains drawn from one sample of a study of CD8 T cells in Susac syndrome. TCRdb fed the immunoSEQ multiplex PCR reads into MiXCR, producing one record per CDR3 protein. Among 350,000 to 550,000 distinct CDR3 sequences listed, more than 80% were seen once. Specimen: CD8+ T cells from PBMCs. These receptors were collected from a human donor with multiple sclerosis. Both conserved end residues are part of each CDR3. A D gene is named only where the DNA matches it firmly. Clone size is not always given. Where it is, it says once, few, many or a class for expanded clones.

cdr3_nt,cdr3_aa,v_call,clone_size,j_call,d_call
TGTGCCAGCTCCGGGCCACCGGGTAATCAGCCCCAGCATTTT,CASSGPPGNQPQHF,TRBV7-9,.,TRBJ1-5,.
TGTGCCAGTGTTGGGACAGGGGACACTGAAGCTTTCTTT,CASVGTGDTEAFF,TRBV5-5,.,TRBJ1-1,TRBD1
TGTGCCAGCTCAAGCCCGGGACACACTCAAGAGACCCAGTACTTC,CASSSPGHTQETQYF,TRBV12-3/TRBV12-4,.,TRBJ2-5,.
TGTGCCAGCAGCCCTCCCCCCCCGGGGGAGTATGGCTACACCTTC,CASSPPPPGEYGYTF,TRBV5-4,once,TRBJ1-2,.
TGTGCCAGCAGTCCTATCCCCGTTTTGAAGACTTTCTTT,CASSPIPVLKTFF,TRBV12-3/TRBV12-4,.,TRBJ1-1,.
TGCGCCAGCAGCCAAGAGGTTTGGGGGGACATTTCCTACGAGCAGTACTTC,CASSQEVWGDISYEQYF,TRBV4-1,.,TRBJ2-7,.
TGTGCCAGCAGTCTTCTAGCGGGAGTTGGGAATGAGCAGTTCTTC,CASSLLAGVGNEQFF,TRBV12-3/TRBV12-4,.,TRBJ2-1,TRBD2
TGCGCCAGCAGCTTGGAACCAAACCCCACTGAAGCTTTCTTT,CASSLEPNPTEAFF,TRBV5-1,.,TRBJ1-1,.
TGTGCCTGGAGTGTACGAGGACTTGTTTCCGAGCAGTACTTC,CAWSVRGLVSEQYF,TRBV30,.,TRBJ2-7,.
TGTGCCAGCAGCTTAGACCCGTTAGCTGAGAGCGGCACCTACAATGAGCAGTTCTTC,CASSLDPLAESGTYNEQFF,TRBV7-2,.,TRBJ2-1,.
TGCGCCAGCAGCCTCGAGGGACTACCATCCTACGAGCAGTACTTC,CASSLEGLPSYEQYF,TRBV4-1,.,TRBJ2-7,TRBD2
TGTGCCAGCAGTTTATCGAGTACTATCATTGTCGGGGAGCTGTTTTTT,CASSLSSTIIVGELFF,TRBV27,.,TRBJ2-2,.
TGCAGTGCTAGAGATTGGCGGGGGCCCTTCTACGAGCAGTACTTC,CSARDWRGPFYEQYF,TRBV20-1,few,TRBJ2-7,.
TGCAGTGCTAGGTCGGGACACGATTATCCCCAGCATTTT,CSARSGHDYPQHF,TRBV20-1,.,TRBJ1-5,.
TGTGCCAGCAGCCCTCAGCTGGGAGAGACCCAGTACTTC,CASSPQLGETQYF,TRBV3-1,.,TRBJ2-5,.
TGTGCCAGCAGCCCGGGACAAGACTACGAGCAGTACTTC,CASSPGQDYEQYF,TRBV6-1,few,TRBJ2-7,.
TGTGCCAGCAGGCAGGCTTTCGACGAGCAGTACTTC,CASRQAFDEQYF,TRBV6-1,few,TRBJ2-7,.
TGTGCCTGGAGCGGGGCTAGCGGAGCCAGCTCCTACAATGAGCAGTTCTTC,CAWSGASGASSYNEQFF,TRBV30,.,TRBJ2-1,TRBD2
TGTGCCAGCAGCCAATGGGCCGGACAGATCTACGGGCAGTACTTC,CASSQWAGQIYGQYF,TRBV14,.,TRBJ2-7,.
TGTGCCAGCAGTTTAGGTAGCGGGGGGTACAATGAGCAGATCTTC,CASSLGSGGYNEQIF,TRBV27,.,TRBJ2-1,TRBD2
TGTGCCAGCAGCGTGGGGCTGGCCCCGGGCCACGAGCAGTACTTC,CASSVGLAPGHEQYF,TRBV12-3/TRBV12-4,.,TRBJ2-7,.
TGTGCCACCAGCAGAGGGGAAACTCTGATCACCGGGGAGCTGTTTTTT,CATSRGETLITGELFF,TRBV15,.,TRBJ2-2,.
TGCGCCAGCAGCTCGGGACTAGCGGGGGGATACACCGGGGAGCTGTTTTTT,CASSSGLAGGYTGELFF,TRBV5-1,.,TRBJ2-2,TRBD2
TGTGCCAGCGGCCTACAGGGTGGAGGCTCCTACGAGCAGTACTTC,CASGLQGGGSYEQYF,TRBV27,.,TRBJ2-7,.
TGTGCCAGCAGCTTAGATCTAGTCCAAGAGACCCAGTACTTC,CASSLDLVQETQYF,TRBV11-2,.,TRBJ2-5,.
TGTGCCTGGAGGGAGGGAAACTACGAGCAGTACTTC,CAWREGNYEQYF,TRBV30,.,TRBJ2-7,.
TGTGCCAGCAGTTACATTGGGGGGGGAGTGAGCGAGCAGTACTTC,CASSYIGGGVSEQYF,TRBV6-5,few,TRBJ2-7,TRBD2
TGCGCCAGCAGCCAAGATCTCACTAGCGGGGATAATGAGCAGTTCTTC,CASSQDLTSGDNEQFF,TRBV4-1,.,TRBJ2-1,TRBD2
TGCGCCAGCAGCCAAGTAACGCGGGGCACCGGGGAGCTGTTTTTT,CASSQVTRGTGELFF,TRBV4-1,.,TRBJ2-2,.
TGTGCCAGCAGCTCTTTTATTGGGGAAAGGTACGAGCAGTACTTC,CASSSFIGERYEQYF,TRBV7-9,.,TRBJ2-7,.
TGCGCCAGCAGCTTGGGGGGACCTAGGGGCTACACCTTC,CASSLGGPRGYTF,TRBV5-1,.,TRBJ1-2,.
TGTGCCTGGAGCGGGACTAGCGGGTTCTACGAGCAGTACTTC,CAWSGTSGFYEQYF,TRBV30,.,TRBJ2-7,TRBD2
TGTGCCAGCAGTTTATCTACAAGACTTTACGAGCAGTACTTC,CASSLSTRLYEQYF,TRBV27,.,TRBJ2-7,.
TGTGCCAGCAGCCTTCTAGCGGGAGTGGGACAAGAGACCCAGTACTTC,CASSLLAGVGQETQYF,TRBV13,.,TRBJ2-5,TRBD2
TGCGCCAGCAGCCAGGGGGCCTCTGGAAACACCATATATTTT,CASSQGASGNTIYF,TRBV4-1,.,TRBJ1-3,.
TGTGCCAGCAGAGGGAGAAACACAGATACGCAGTATTTT,CASRGRNTDTQYF,TRBV3-1,.,TRBJ2-3,.
TGTGCCAGCATGGACAGTTCCTACGGGCAGTACTTC,CASMDSSYGQYF,TRBV6-1,once,TRBJ2-7,.
TGCAGTGCGCCTATTAGCGGGAGTCGTCCAGATACGCAGTATTTT,CSAPISGSRPDTQYF,TRBV20-1,.,TRBJ2-3,TRBD2
TGCAGCGTTGACGAGGGGACAGGGAACACCGGGGAGCTGTTTTTT,CSVDEGTGNTGELFF,TRBV29-1,.,TRBJ2-2,TRBD1
TGTGCCTGGAGTGTAAGCGGCGGGGCCTCAGATACGCAGTATTTT,CAWSVSGGASDTQYF,TRBV30,.,TRBJ2-3,.
TGTGCCATCAGTGAGTCTAAGGCGGGGGGGCCTGATGAGCAGTTCTTC,CAISESKAGGPDEQFF,TRBV10-3,.,TRBJ2-1,TRBD2
TGTGCCACCAGCGGATTCGGACAGGCCTCCGGGTACTATGGCTACACCTTC,CATSGFGQASGYYGYTF,TRBV15,.,TRBJ1-2,TRBD1
TGTGCCAGCAGTTATTCCCGGACAGCGGATAGCAATCAGCCCCAGCATTTT,CASSYSRTADSNQPQHF,TRBV6-8,.,TRBJ1-5,.